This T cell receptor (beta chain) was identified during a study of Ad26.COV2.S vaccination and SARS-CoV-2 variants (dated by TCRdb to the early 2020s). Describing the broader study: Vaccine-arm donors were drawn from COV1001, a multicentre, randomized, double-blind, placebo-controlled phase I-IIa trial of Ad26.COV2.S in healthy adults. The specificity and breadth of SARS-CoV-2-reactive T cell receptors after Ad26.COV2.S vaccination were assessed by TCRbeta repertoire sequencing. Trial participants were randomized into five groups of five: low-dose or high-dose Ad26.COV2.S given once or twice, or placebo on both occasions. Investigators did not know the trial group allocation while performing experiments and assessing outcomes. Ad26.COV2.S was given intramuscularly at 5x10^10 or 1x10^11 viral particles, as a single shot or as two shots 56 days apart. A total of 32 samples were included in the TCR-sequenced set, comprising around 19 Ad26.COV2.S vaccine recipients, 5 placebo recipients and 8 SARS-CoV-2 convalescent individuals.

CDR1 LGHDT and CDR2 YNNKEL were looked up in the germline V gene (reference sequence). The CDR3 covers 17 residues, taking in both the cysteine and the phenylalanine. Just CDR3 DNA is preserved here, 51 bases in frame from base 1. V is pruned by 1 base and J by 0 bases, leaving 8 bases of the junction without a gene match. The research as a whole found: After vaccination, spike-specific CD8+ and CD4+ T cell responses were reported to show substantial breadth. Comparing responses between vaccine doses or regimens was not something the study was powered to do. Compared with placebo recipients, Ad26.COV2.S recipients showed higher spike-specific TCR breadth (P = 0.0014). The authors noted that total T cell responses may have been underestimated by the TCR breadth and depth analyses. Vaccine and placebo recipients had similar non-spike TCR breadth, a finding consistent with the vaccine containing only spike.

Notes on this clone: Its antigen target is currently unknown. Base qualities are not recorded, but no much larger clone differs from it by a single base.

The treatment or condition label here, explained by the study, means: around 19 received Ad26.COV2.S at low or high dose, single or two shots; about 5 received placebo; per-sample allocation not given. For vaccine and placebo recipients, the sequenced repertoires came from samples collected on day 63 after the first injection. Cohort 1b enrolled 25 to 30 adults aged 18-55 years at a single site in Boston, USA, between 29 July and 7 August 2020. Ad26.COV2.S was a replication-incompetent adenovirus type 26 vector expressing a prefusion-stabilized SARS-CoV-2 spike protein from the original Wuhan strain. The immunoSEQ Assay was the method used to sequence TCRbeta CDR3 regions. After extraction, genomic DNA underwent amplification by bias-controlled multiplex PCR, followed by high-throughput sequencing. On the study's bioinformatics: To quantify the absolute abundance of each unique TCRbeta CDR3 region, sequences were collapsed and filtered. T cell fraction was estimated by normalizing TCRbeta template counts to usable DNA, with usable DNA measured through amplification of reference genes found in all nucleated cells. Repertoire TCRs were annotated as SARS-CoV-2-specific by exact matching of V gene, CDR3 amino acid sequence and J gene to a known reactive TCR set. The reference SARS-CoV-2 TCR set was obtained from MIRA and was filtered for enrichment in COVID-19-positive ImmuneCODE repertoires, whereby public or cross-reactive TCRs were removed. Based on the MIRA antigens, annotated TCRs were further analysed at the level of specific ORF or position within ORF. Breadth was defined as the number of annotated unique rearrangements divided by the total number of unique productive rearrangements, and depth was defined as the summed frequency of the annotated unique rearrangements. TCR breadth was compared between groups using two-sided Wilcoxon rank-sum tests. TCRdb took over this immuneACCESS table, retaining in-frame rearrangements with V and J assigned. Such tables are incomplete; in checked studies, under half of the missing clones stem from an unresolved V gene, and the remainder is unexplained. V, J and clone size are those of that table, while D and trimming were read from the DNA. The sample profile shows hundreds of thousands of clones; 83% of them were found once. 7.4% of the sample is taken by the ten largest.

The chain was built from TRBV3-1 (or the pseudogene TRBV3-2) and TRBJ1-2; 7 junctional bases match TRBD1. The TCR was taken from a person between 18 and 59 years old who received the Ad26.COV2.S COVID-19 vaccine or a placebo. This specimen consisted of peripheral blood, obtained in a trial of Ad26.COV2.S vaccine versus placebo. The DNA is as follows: TGTGCCAGCAGCCAAGCGGTCACGGGACAGACTAACTATGGCTACACCTTC. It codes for CASSQAVTGQTNYGYTF.